The clone carrying this T cell receptor beta chain has a handful of counts. The antigen remains unidentified. The CDR3 is 16 residues long. Between the trimmed V and J ends, which lost 2 bases and 5 bases, there was a span of 15 bases. CDR1 is KGHSH, CDR2 LQKENI, per germline. The data are from a study of beta chain features in type 1 diabetes. Across the study: Healthy donors, compared against patients, showed similar age, gender and cell yields. Regarding the study as a whole: All four CD4+ subsets from Type 1 diabetes patients carried moderately but significantly shorter TCRB CDR3s.

All of the isolated RNA was reverse transcribed, so expressed TCRB transcripts were sequenced. Clones were read by immunoSEQ multiplex PCR, and TCRdb kept only the in-frame ones, dropping some. This table holds 250,000 to 350,000 clones, 14% found once. The sample taken for sequencing was naive CD4+ T cells from blood. The clonotype comes from a man aged 30 to 39 with type 1 diabetes. The chain couples TRBV18 to TRBJ2-2, with a tentative D call TRBD2 (5 bases). The CDR3 DNA reads TGTGCCAGCTCACCATATAGCGAGCTAGGAACCGGGGAGCTGTTTTTT. Residues: CASSPYSELGTGELFF. Variable domain in full (rest from reference TRBV18 and TRBJ2-2): NAGVMQNPRHLVRRRGQEARLRCSPMKGHSHVYWYRQLPEEGLKFMVYLQKENIIDESGMPKERFSAEFPKEGPSILRIQQVVRGDSAAYFCASSPYSELGTGELFFGEGSRLTVL.